The rows below give T cell receptor beta chains drawn from one sample of a study of glioma-infiltrating T cells after dendritic cell vaccination. Generated by immunoSEQ multiplex PCR, the TCRdb table keeps only in-frame clones and is missing some. The table shows 65,000 to 90,000 clones, with over 75% occurring only once. This sample comprised blood, obtained before dendritic cell vaccination. These receptors were collected from a human donor with glioblastoma. The CDR3 runs from the conserved cysteine through the conserved F or W. Fields, in order: J gene, V gene, CDR3 protein.

>TRBJ1-1|TRBV7-8
CASSLASGQLLNTEAFF
>TRBJ2-1|TRBV28
CASSPTSAPSYNEQFF
>TRBJ2-3|TRBV7-3
CAREGGILTDTQYF
>TRBJ2-4|TRBV7-8
CASSLVQGGKNIQYF
>TRBJ2-2|TRBV6-6
CASSYDAGEGNGELFF
>TRBJ1-5|TRBV11-2
CASSLDRGNQPQHF
>TRBJ1-1|TRBV27
CASSGPGLNTEAFF
>TRBJ2-7|TRBV7-9
CASSLKGQAGTRGPMEQYF
>TRBJ2-3|TRBV27
CASSLASSGTDTQYF
>TRBJ2-5|TRBV11-2
CASSLATTRETQYF
>TRBJ2-7|TRBV6-1
CASSAEGDPSYEQYF
>TRBJ1-2|TRBV29-1
CSVPTGDWGYTF
>TRBJ2-7|TRBV6-5
CASSSILQGPYEQYF
>TRBJ1-3|TRBV5-1
CASSLALSGNTIYF
>TRBJ1-6|TRBV27
CASRTGGTFRSPLHF
>TRBJ2-7|TRBV5-1
CASSLAGDSLYEQYF
>TRBJ2-1|TRBV27
CASNPRHPNTYNEQFF
>TRBJ2-4|TRBV20-1
CSAFLPNIQYF
>TRBJ1-3|TRBV2
CASSTQGAAGNTIYF
>TRBJ2-5|TRBV19
CASSIRGRVQETQYF
>TRBJ2-2|TRBV11-3
CASSPRTGGHAGELFF
>TRBJ1-2|TRBV5-5
CASSFDYRDRTGGYTF
>TRBJ2-6|TRBV27
CASTPGQGATGANVLTF
>TRBJ2-1|TRBV18
CASSPGSGGEQFF
>TRBJ2-1|TRBV6-5
CASRRVDEQFF
>TRBJ2-5|TRBV2
CASSEQGGEEETQYF
>TRBJ2-1|TRBV30
CAWNGPLSADEQFF
>TRBJ2-1|TRBV2
CASSRLAGGPFHEQFF
>TRBJ1-2|TRBV6-1
CATMGVQGNGYTF
>TRBJ2-3|TRBV4-2
CASSQGLAGGTDTQYF
>TRBJ1-4|TRBV5-1
CASSLGDRGARSNEKLFF
>TRBJ2-2|TRBV19
CASSISSANTGELFF
>TRBJ1-5|TRBV19
CASSPGRSYWEDQPQHF
>TRBJ2-5|TRBV6-1
CASTRGAGGEETQYF
>TRBJ1-2|TRBV19
CASSIFREDGYTF
>TRBJ1-2|TRBV30
CAWFDRYYGYTF
>TRBJ2-7|TRBV5-1
CASTMDFLSSYEQYF
>TRBJ2-5|TRBV9
CASSVESGSGSSVRETQYF
>TRBJ1-2|TRBV28
CASTYLGGRFHGYTF
>TRBJ1-1|TRBV18
CASSPGPANTEAFF
>TRBJ1-4|TRBV6-1
CASSEASAATNEKLFF
>TRBJ2-3|TRBV30
CAWSPGSTDTQYF
>TRBJ2-5|TRBV6-4
CASSPGTSGSETQYF
>TRBJ2-3|TRBV13
CASSPLGGLAGGQGVDTQYF
>TRBJ1-4|TRBV9
CASSSRGPTNEKLFF
>TRBJ1-1|TRBV10-3
CAISGLAGEPTEAFF
>TRBJ2-2|TRBV14
CASRRQGTGKVTGELFF
>TRBJ2-7|TRBV5-4
CASSSRGTSYEQYF
>TRBJ1-6|TRBV11-2
CASSLSGGGSPLHF
>TRBJ2-1|TRBV4-1
CASKSERGPDRSSRYNEQFF
>TRBJ1-1|TRBV18
CASSPTGQDPEAFF
>TRBJ2-5|TRBV4-1
CASSQDSRTQETQYF
>TRBJ2-1|TRBV5-4
CASSLLLGNNEQFF
>TRBJ1-5|TRBV27
CASSPRTGKGNQPQHF
>TRBJ1-5|TRBV7-3
CASSQDTNQPQHF
>TRBJ2-1|TRBV7-8
CASRDGTSGSNEQFF